The clone carrying this T cell receptor beta chain was found many times. Alpha- and beta-chain coverage of first-strand cDNA came from TRAV- and TRBV-specific primers. It was with a constant-region primer and a V-primer adapter that TCRs were amplified over about 20 PCR cycles. Isolated mRNA underwent amplification by in vitro transcription. One entry per CDR3 protein, called by TCRdb with MiXCR from the reads. The sample yields 95,000 to 100,000 distinct CDR3 sequences, less than 25% seen once. This entry is derived from a study of low-dose radiotherapy and immunotherapy resistance in tumors. Looking at the study overall: Cyclophosphamide infusions of 200 mg/m2 came every two weeks, one day before radiation-immunotherapy.

The sample's time point: after trial treatment. Documented treatment: LDRT plus nivolumab, ipilimumab, low-dose cyclophosphamide and aspirin (RACIN trial). Patients who could take part had advanced solid tumors with no tumor-infiltrating lymphocytes. The TCR was taken from a male donor with prostate cancer. Sequenced here: PBMCs, sampled after low-dose radiotherapy plus immunotherapy.

CDR3 nucleotides: TGTGCCAGCAGCTTACAAGCGGACCAAGAGACCCAGTACTTC. The encoded protein is CASSLQADQETQYF. The rearrangement uses TRBV7-9 and TRBJ2-5; TRBD2 is a possible D gene (5 bases). Trimming took off 2 bases at V and 0 bases at J, with 7 bases between the two ends. Germline CDR1 SEHNR, CDR2 FQNEAQ (reference sequence). The CDR3 is 14 amino acids.